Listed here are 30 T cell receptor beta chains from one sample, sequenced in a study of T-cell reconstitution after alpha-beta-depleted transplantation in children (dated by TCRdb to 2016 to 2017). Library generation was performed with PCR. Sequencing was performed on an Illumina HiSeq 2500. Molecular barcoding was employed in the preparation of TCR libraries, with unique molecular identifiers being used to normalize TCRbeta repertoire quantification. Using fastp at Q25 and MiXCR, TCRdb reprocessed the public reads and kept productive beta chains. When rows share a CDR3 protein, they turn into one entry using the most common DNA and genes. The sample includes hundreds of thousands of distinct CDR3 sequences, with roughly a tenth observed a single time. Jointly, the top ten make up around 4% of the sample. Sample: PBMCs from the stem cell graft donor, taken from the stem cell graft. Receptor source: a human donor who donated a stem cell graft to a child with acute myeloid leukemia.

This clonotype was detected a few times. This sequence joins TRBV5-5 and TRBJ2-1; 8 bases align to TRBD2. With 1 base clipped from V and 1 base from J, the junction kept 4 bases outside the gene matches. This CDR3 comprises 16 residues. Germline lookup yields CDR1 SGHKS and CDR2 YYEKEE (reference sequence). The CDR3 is CASSLFSGTSYNEQFF. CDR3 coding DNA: TGTGCCAGCAGCTTGTTTAGCGGGACATCCTACAATGAGCAGTTCTTC. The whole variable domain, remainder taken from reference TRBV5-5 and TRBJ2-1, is DAGVTQSPTHLIKTRGQQVTLRCSPISGHKSVSWYQQVLGQGPQFIFQYYEKEERGRGNFPDRFSARQFPNYSSELNVNALLLGDSALYLCASSLFSGTSYNEQFFGPGTRLTVL.

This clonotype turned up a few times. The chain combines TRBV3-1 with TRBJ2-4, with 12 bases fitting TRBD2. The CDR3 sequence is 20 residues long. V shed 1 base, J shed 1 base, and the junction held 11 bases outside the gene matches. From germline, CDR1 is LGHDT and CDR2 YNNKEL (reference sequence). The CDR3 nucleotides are TGTGCCAGCAGCCAAGCGGTCCGACTAGCGGGGGATCTTGCCAAAAACATTCAGTACTTC. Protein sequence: CASSQAVRLAGDLAKNIQYF.

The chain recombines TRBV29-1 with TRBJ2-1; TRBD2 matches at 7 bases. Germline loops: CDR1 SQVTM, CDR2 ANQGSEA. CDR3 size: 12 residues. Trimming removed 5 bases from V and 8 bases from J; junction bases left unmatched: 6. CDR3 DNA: TGCAGCGTTCGGCGGGAGAACTATGAGCAGTTCTTC. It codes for CSVRRENYEQFF.

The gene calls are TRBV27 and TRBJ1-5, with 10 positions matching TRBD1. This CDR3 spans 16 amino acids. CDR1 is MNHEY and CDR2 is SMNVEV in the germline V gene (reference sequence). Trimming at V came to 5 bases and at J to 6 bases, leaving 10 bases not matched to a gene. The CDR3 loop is CASSPWTGGRSQPQHF. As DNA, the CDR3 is TGTGCCAGCAGTCCGTGGACAGGGGGTCGATCTCAGCCCCAGCATTTT.

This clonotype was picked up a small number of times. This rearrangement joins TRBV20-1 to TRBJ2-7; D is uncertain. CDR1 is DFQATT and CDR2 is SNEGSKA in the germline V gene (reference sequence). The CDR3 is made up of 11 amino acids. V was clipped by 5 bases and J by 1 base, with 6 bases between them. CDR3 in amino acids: CSAPSSYEQYF. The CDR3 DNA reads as TGCAGTGCTCCCTCATCCTACGAGCAGTACTTC.

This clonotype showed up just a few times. The CDR3 bases are TGTGCCAGCAACGACGGGAAAGCCTACGAGCAGTACTTC. It translates to CASNDGKAYEQYF. The rearrangement joins TRBV25-1 to TRBJ2-7, with TRBD2 as a possible D gene (5 bases). Germline lookup yields CDR1 MGHDK and CDR2 SYGVNS. CDR3 length equals 13 residues. V was shortened by 7 bases and J by 2 bases, with 12 bases between the two germline ends.

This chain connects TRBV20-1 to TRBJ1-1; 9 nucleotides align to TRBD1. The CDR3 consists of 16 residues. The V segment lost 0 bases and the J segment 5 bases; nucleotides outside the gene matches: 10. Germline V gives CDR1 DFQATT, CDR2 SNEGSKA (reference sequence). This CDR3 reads CSARDPRTGEGTEAFF. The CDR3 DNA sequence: TGCAGTGCTAGAGATCCTAGGACAGGGGAGGGGACTGAAGCTTTCTTT.

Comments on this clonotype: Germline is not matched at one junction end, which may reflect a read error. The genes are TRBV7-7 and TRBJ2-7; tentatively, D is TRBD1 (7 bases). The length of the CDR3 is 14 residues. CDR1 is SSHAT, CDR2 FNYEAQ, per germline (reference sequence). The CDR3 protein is CASSPIQGGYEQYF. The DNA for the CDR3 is TGTGCTAGCAGCCCCATCCAGGGGGGCTACGAGCAGTACTTC.

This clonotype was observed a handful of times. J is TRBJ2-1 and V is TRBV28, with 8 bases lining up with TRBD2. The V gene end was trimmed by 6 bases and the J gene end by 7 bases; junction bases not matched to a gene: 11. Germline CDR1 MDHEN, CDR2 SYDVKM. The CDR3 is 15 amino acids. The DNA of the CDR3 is TGTGCCAGCAGCGGACTAGCCAAGGGGGAAAATGAGCAGTTCTTC. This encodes CASSGLAKGENEQFF.

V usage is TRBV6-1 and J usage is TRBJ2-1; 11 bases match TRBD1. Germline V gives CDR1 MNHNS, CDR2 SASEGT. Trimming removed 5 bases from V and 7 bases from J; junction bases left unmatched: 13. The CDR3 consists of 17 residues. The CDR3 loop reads CASSLKSGTGGWNEQFF. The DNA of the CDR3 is TGTGCCAGCAGTCTTAAATCCGGGACAGGGGGTTGGAATGAGCAGTTCTTC.

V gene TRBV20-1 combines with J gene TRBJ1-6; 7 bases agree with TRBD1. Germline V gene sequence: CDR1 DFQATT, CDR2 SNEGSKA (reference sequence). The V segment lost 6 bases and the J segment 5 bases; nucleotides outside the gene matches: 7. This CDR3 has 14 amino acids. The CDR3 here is CSATGMKNNSPLHF. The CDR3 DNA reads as TGCAGTGCGACAGGGATGAAGAATAATTCACCCCTCCACTTT.

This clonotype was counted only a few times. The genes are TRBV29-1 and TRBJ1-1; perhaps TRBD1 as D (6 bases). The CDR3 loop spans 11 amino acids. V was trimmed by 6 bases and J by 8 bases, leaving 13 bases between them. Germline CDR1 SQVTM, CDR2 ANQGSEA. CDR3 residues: CSVGRGYEAFF. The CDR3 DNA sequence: TGCAGCGTGGGAAGGGGGTACGAAGCTTTCTTT.

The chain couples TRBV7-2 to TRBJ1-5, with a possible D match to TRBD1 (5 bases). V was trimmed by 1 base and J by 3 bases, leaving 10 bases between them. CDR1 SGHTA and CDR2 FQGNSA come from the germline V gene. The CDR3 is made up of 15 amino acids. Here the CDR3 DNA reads TGTGCCAGCAGCTTAGTCGGAGGGGTCAATCAGCCCCAGCATTTT. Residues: CASSLVGGVNQPQHF.

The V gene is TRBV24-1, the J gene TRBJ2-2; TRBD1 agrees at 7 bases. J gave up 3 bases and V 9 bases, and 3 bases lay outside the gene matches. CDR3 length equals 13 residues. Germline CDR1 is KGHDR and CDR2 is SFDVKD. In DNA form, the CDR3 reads TGTGCCACCGACGACAGGGACACCGGGGAGCTGTTTTTT. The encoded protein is CATDDRDTGELFF.

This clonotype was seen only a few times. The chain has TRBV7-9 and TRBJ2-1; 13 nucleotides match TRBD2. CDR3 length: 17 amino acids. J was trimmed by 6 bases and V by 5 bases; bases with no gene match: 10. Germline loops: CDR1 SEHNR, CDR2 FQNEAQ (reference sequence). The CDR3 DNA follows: TGTGCCAGCAGCAGAGGGGGACTAGCGGGGTCAATCAATGAGCAGTTCTTC. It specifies CASSRGGLAGSINEQFF.

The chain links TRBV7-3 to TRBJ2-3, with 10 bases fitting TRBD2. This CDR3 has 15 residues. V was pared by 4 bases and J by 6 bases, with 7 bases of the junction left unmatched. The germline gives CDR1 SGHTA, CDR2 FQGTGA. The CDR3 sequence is CASSSGLAVLDTQYF. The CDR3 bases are TGTGCCAGCAGCTCCGGACTAGCGGTCCTGGATACGCAGTATTTT.

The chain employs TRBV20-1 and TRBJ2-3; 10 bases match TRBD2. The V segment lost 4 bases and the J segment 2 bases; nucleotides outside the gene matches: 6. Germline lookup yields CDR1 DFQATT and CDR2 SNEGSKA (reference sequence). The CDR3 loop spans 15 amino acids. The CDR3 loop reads CSATGLANPTDTQYF. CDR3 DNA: TGCAGTGCTACGGGACTAGCGAACCCCACAGATACGCAGTATTTT.

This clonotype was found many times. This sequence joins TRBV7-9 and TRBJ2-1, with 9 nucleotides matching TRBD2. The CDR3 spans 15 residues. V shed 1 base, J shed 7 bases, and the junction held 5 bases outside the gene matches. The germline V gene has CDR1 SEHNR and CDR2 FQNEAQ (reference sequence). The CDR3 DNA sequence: TGTGCCAGCAGCTTAGATAGCGGGAGCCTGAATGAGCAGTTCTTC. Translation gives CASSLDSGSLNEQFF.

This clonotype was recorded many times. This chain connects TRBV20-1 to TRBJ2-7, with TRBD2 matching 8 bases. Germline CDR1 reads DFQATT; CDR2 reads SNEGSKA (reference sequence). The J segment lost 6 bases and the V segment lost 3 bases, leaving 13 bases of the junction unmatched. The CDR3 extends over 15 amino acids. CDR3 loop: CSASFLGLGVGEQYF. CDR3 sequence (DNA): TGCAGTGCTAGCTTCCTGGGACTAGGGGTGGGCGAGCAGTACTTC.

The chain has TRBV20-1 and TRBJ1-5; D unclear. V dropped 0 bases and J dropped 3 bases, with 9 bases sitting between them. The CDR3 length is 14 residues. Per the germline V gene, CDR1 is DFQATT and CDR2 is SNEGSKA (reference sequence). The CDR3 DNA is TGCAGTGCTAGAGATAAGGGCAACAATCAGCCCCAGCATTTT. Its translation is CSARDKGNNQPQHF.

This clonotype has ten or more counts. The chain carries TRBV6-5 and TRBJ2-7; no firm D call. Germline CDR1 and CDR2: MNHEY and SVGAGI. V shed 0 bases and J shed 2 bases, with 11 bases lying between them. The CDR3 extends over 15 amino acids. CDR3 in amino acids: CASSYSFVNPYEQYF. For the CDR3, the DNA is TGTGCCAGCAGTTACTCTTTCGTTAATCCCTACGAGCAGTACTTC.

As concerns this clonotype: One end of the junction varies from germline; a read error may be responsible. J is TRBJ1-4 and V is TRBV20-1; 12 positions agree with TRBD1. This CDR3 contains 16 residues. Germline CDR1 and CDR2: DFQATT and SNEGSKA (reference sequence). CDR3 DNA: TGCTGTGCTAGAGGGGACAGGGGGCACCTTAATGAAAAACTGTTTTTT. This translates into CCARGDRGHLNEKLFF.

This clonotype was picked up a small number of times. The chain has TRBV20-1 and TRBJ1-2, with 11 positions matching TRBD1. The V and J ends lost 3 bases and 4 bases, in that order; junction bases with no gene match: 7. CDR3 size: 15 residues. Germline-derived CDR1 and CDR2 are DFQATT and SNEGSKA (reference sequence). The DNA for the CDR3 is TGCAGTGCTAGTGTCCAGGGACAGGGGGGCTATGGCTACACCTTC. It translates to CSASVQGQGGYGYTF.

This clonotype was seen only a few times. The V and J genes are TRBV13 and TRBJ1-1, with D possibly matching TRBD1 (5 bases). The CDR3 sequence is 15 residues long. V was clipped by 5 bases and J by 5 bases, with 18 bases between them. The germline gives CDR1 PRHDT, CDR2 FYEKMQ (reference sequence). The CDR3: CASSHGVTWGTEAFF. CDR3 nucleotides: TGTGCCAGCAGCCACGGGGTTACCTGGGGGACTGAAGCTTTCTTT.

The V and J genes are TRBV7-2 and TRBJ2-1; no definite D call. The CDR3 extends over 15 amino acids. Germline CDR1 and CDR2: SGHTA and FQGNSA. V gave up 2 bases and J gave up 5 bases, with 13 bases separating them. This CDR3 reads CASSLQPRTNNEQFF. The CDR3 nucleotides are TGTGCCAGCAGCTTACAACCCCGTACAAACAATGAGCAGTTCTTC.

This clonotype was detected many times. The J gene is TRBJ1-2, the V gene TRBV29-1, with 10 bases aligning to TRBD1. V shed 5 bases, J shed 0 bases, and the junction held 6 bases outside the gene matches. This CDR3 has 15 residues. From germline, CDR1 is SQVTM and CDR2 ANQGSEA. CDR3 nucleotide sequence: TGCAGCGTTCAGGACAGGGGGTCCTCTAACTATGGCTACACCTTC. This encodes CSVQDRGSSNYGYTF.

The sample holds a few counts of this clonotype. This CDR3 is CASKDRAGNSPLHF. DNA for the CDR3: TGTGCCAGCAAGGACAGGGCGGGTAATTCACCCCTCCACTTT. The rearrangement joins TRBV5-6 to TRBJ1-6; 8 positions match TRBD1. CDR3 length equals 14 residues. J lost 6 bases, V lost 6 bases, and 5 bases had no gene match. From germline, CDR1 is SGHDT and CDR2 YYEEEE.

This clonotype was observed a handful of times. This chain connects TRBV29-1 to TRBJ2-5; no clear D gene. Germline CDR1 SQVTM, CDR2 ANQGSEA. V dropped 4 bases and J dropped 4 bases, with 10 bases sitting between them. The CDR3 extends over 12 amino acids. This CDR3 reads CSVVVVGETQYF. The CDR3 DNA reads TGCAGCGTTGTTGTGGTAGGAGAGACCCAGTACTTC.

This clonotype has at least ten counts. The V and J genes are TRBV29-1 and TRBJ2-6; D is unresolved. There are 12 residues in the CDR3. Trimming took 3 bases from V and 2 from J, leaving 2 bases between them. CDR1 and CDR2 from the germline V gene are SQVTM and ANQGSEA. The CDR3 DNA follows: TGCAGCGTTGATACTGGGGCCAACGTCCTGACTTTC. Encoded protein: CSVDTGANVLTF.

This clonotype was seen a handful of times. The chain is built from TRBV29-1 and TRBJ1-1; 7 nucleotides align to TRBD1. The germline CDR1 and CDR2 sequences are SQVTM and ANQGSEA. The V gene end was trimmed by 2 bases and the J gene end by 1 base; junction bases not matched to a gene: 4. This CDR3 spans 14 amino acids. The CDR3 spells CSVERGRPNTEAFF. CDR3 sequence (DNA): TGCAGCGTTGAAAGGGGGCGTCCGAACACTGAAGCTTTCTTT.